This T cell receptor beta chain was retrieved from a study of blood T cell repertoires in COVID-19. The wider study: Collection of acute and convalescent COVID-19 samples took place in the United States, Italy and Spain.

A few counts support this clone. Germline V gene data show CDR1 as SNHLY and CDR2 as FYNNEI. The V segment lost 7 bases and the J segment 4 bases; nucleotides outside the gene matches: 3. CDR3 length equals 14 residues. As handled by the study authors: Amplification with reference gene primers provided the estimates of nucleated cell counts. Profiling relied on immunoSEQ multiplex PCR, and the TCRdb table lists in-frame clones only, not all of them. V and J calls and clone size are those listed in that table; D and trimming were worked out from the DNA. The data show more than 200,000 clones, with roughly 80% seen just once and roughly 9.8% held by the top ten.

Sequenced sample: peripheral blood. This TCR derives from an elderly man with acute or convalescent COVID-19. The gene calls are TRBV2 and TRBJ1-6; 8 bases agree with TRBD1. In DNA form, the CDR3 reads TGTGCCAGCACCTACAGGGGGTATAATTCACCCCTCCACTTT. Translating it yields CASTYRGYNSPLHF.